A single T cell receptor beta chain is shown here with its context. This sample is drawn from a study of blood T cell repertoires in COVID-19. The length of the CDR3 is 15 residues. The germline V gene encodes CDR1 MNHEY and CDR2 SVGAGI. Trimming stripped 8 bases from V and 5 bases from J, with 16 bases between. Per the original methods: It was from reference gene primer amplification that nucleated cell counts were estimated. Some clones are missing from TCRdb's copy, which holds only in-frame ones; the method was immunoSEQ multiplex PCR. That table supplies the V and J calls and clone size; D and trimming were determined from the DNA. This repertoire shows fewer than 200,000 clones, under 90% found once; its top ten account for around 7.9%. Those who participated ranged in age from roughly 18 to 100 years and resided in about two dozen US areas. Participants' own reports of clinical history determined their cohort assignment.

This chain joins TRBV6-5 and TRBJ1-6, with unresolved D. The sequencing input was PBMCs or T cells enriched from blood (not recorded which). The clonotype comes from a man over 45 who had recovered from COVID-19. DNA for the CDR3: TGTGCCAGCCGACCGCTCCAGCGAAATAATTCACCCCTCCACTTT. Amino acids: CASRPLQRNNSPLHF.